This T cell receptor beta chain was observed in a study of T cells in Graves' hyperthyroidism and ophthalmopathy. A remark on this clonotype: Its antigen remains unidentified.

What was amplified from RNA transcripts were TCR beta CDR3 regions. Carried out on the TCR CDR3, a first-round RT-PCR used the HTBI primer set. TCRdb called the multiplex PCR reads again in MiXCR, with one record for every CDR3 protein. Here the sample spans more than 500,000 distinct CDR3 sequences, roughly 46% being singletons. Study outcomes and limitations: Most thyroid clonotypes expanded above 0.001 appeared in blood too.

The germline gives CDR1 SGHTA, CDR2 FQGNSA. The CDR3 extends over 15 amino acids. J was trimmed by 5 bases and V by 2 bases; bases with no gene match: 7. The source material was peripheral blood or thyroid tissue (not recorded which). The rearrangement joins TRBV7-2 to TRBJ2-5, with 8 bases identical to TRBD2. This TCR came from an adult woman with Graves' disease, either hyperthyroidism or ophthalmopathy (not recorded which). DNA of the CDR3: TGTGCCAGCAGCTTATTGCGGGAGGACTGGGAGACCCAGTACTTC. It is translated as CASSLLREDWETQYF.